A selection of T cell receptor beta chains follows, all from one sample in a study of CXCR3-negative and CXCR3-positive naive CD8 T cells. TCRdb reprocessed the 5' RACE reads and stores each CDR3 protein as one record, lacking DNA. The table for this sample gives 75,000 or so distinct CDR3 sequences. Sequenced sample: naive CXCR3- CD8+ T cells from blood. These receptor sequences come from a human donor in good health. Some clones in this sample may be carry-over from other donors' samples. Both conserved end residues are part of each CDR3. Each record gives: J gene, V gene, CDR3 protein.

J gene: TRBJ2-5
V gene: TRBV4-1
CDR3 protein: CASSQKTSGRVEEETQYF

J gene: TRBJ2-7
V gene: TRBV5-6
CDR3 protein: CASSLELREQYF

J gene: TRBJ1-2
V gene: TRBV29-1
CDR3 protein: CSVPSPAEEANYGYTF

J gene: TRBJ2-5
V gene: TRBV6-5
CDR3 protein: CASSYQGSGETQYF

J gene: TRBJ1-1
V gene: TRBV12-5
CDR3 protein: CASGPGTGGMNTEAFF

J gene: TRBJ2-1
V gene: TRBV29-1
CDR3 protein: CSEGDSYNEQFF

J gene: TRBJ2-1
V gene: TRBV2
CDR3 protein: CASSEFGDEQFF

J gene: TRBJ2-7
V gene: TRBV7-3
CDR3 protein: CASSLIGGGEQYF

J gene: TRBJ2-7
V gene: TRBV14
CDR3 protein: CASSHDSNEQYF

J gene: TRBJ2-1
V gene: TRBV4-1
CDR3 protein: CASTGRGQGDNEQFF

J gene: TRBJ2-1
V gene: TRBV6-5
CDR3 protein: CASSYVLSGPYNEQFF

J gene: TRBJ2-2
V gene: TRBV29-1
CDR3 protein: CSVEEEGGGAAGELFF

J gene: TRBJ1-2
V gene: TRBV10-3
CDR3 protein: CAISGTAAASNYGYTF

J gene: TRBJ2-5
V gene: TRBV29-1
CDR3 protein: CSVVEHPQETQYF

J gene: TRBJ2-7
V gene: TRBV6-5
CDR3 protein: CASSYWGQGNEQYF

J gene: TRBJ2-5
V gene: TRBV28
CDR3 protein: CASSTSQYGLQETQYF

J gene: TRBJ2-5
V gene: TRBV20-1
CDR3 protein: CSARENLATAEETQYF

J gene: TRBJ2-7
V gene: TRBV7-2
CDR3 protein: CASSSGGNEQYF

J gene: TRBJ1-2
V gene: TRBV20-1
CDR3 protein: CSARDNKRGLVVGYTF

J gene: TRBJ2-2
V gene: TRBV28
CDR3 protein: CASRSGRRANTGELFF

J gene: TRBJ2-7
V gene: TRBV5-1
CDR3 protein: CASSSTEEPYEQYF

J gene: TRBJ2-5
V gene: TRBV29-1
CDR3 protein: CSVGGSGTQYF

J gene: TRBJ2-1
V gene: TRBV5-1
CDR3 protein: CASSSDLLDEQFF

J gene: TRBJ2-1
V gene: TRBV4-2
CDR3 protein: CASSQPGLNNEQFF

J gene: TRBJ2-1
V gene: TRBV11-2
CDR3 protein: CASSFSGIGYNEQFF

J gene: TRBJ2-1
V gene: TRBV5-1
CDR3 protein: CASSFWGPVGQFF

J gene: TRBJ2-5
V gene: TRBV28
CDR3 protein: CASSPGEGVHFRETQYF

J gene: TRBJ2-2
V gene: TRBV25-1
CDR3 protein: CASKLKRAGELFF

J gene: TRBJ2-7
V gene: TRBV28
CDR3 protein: CASGPLGSSYEQYF

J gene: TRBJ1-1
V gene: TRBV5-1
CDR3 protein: CASSAGTGLPPEAFF

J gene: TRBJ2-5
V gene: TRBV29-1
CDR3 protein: CSVEDQGETQYF

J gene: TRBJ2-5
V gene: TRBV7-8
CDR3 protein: CASSLEGEEETQYF

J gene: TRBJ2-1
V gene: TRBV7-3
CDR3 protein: CASSFLRGSYNEQFF

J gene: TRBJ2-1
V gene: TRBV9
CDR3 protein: CASSALAGGRYNEQFF

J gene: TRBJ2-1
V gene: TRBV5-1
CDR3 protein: CASSLWTGDNEQFF

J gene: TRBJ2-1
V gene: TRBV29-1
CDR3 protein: CSVDGAGYYNEQFF

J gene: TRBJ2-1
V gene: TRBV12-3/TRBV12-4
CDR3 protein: CASLASFRVDEQFF

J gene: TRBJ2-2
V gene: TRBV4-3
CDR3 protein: CASSPSTGTGTSGELFF

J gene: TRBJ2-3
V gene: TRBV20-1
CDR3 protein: CSARLETSGALTDTQYF

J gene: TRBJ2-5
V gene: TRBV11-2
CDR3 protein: CASSLAARGETQYF

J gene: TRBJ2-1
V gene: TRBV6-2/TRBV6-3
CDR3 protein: CASSPVTETYNEQFF

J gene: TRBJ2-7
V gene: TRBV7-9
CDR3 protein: CASSWTTGDEQYF

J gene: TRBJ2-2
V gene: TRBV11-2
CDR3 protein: CASSLGTGMPTGELFF

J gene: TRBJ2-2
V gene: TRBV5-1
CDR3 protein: CASSLAPGELFF

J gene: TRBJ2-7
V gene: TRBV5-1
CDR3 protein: CASSGRVSSYEQYF

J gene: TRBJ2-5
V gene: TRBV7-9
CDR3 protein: CASSLVVRQGETQYF

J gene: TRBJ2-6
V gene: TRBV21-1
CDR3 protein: CASGKVEAGPPGANVLTF

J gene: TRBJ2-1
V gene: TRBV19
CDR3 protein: CASSLRGKSYNEQFF

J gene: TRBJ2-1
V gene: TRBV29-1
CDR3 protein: CSALTGARYNEQFF

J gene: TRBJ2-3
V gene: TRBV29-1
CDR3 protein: CSVDMVAGDPTDTQYF

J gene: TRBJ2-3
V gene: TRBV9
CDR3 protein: CASSTDGTTGKPRFGDTQYF

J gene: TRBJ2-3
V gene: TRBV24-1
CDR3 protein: CATSSERGPTDTQYF

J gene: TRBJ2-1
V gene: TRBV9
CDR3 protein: CASSVGTRNEQFF

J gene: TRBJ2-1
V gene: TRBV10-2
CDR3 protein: CASSESIGPGHLFF

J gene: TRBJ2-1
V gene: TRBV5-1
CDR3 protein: CASSLSVEASSYNEQFF

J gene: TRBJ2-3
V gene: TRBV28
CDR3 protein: CASSLGLAGGTQYF

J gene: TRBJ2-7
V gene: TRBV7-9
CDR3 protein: CASSLAPAGEHEQYF

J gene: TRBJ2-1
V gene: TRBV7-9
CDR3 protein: CASSSQRGTHSYNEQFF

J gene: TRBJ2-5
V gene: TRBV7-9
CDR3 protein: CASSFRLAEKETQYF

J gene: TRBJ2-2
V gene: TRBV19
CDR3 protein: CASTPLGVRTGELFF